This T cell receptor beta chain came from a study of patients and donors after allogeneic stem cell transplantation. TCRdb fed the RT-PCR reads into MiXCR, producing one record per CDR3 protein. This repertoire shows 90,000 to 120,000 distinct CDR3 sequences, around 36% found once; its top ten account for more than 25%. The V gene lost 6 bases and the J gene lost 4 bases, with 9 bases spanning the gap. The CDR3 contains 11 residues. The germline gives CDR1 DFQATT, CDR2 SNEGSKA (reference sequence). Sequencing used blood, either unsorted or a sorted T cell fraction (not recorded which). V usage is TRBV20-1 and J usage is TRBJ1-1; maybe TRBD1 (5 bases). This clonotype originated in a human donor who was either an allogeneic HSCT recipient or a stem cell or donor lymphocyte infusion donor (not recorded which). It is not recorded whose cells these are; they may come from a transplant donor. CDR3 in amino acids: CSASRATEAFF. The CDR3 DNA is TGCAGTGCCAGCAGGGCCACTGAAGCTTTCTTT.